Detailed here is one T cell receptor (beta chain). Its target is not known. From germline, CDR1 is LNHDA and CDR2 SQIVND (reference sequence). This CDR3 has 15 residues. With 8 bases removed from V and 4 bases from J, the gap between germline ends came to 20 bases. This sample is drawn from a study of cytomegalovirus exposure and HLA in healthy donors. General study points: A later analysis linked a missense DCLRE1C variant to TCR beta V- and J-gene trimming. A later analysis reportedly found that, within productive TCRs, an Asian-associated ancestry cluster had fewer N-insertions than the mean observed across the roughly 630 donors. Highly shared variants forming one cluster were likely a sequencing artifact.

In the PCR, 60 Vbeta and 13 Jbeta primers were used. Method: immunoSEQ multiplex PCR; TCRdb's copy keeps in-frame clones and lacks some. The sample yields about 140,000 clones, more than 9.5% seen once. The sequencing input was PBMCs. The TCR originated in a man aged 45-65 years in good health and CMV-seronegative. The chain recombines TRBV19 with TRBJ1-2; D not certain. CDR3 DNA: TGTGCCAGTTGTAGGACCCTAGCCGACTCCTATGGCTACACCTTC. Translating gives CASCRTLADSYGYTF.